A single sample is the source of the 14 T cell receptor beta chains below, sequenced in a study of early T cells in non-severe SARS-CoV-2 infection. TCRdb called the 5' RACE reads again in MiXCR, with one record for every CDR3 protein. The table includes tens of thousands of distinct CDR3 sequences, 11% to 15% detected once. Sample: whole blood. These receptors came from an adult who was a healthcare worker with PCR-confirmed SARS-CoV-2 infection or an uninfected control (not recorded which).

There are a few counts of this clonotype. The rearrangement links TRBV28 to TRBJ1-2; possibly TRBD1 for D (5 bases). The V and J ends lost 3 bases and 5 bases respectively, with 10 bases between them. Per germline, CDR1 MDHEN and CDR2 SYDVKM. The CDR3 is 13 residues long. The CDR3 loop is CASSFSAGYGYTF. DNA of the CDR3: TGTGCCAGCAGTTTTTCGGCAGGGTATGGCTACACCTTC.

The chain combines TRBV18 with TRBJ2-5; 8 bases line up with TRBD1. CDR1 is KGHSH and CDR2 is LQKENI in the germline V gene. CDR3 length: 13 residues. The V segment lost 3 bases and the J segment 6 bases; nucleotides outside the gene matches: 3. CDR3 loop: CASSPGQVKTQYF. CDR3 bases: TGTGCCAGCTCACCGGGACAGGTGAAGACCCAGTACTTC.

The chain carries TRBV7-6 and TRBJ2-7; D may be TRBD1 (6 bases). The CDR3 is made up of 16 amino acids. The V and J ends lost 0 bases and 3 bases respectively, with 15 bases between them. Germline V gene data show CDR1 as SGHVS and CDR2 as FNYEAQ. CDR3 in DNA: TGTGCCAGCAGCTTAGCCCCCCTAATAGGGGGCTACGAGCAGTACTTC. This translates into CASSLAPLIGGYEQYF.

The count of this clonotype is one. V usage is TRBV4-2 and J usage is TRBJ2-7, with D perhaps TRBD1 (5 bases). CDR3 length equals 17 residues. CDR1 is LGHNA and CDR2 is YNFKEQ in the germline V gene. The V gene lost 0 bases and the J gene lost 6 bases, with 21 bases spanning the gap. CDR3 sequence: CASSQDRNRPGYIEQYF. In DNA, the CDR3 is TGTGCCAGCAGCCAAGATAGGAATCGTCCAGGGTACATCGAGCAGTACTTC.

Many counts were recorded for this clonotype. V is TRBV3-1 and J is TRBJ2-1, with D maybe TRBD2 (6 bases). CDR1 is LGHDT and CDR2 is YNNKEL in the germline V gene (reference sequence). The CDR3 is 12 residues long. V was pared by 3 bases and J by 9 bases, with 9 bases between. The CDR3 region has the DNA TGTGCCAGCAGCCATTGGCGGGGTGAGCAGTTCTTC. Residues: CASSHWRGEQFF.

In its sample, this clonotype was seen a few times. The junction and the germline gene differ at one end; a read error may be behind it. This chain joins TRBV28 and TRBJ2-3; the match to TRBD1 covers 9 bases. Germline V gene sequence: CDR1 MDHEN, CDR2 SYDVKM. The CDR3 consists of 13 residues. Here the CDR3 reads CASSEQGARGIDF. The CDR3 bases are TGTGCCAGCAGTGAACAGGGGGCGCGAGGAATAGATTTT.

The CDR3 here is CASSSPGLEAFF. The DNA of the CDR3 is TGTGCCAGCAGCTCCCCCGGCCTTGAAGCTTTCTTT. This rearrangement joins TRBV11-2 to TRBJ1-1; no definite D call. Germline V gene data show CDR1 as SGHAT and CDR2 as FQNNGV. Deletions cut 4 bases from V and 7 bases from J, with 10 bases between. The CDR3 is made up of 12 amino acids.

This clonotype came up many times. The chain uses TRBV11-2 and TRBJ2-1, with 10 bases matching TRBD1. The germline gives CDR1 SGHAT, CDR2 FQNNGV. The CDR3 contains 15 residues. J was trimmed by 10 bases and V by 7 bases; bases with no gene match: 13. The CDR3 DNA is TGTGCCAGCACCCCTCCCGGGACAGGGGAATTAGAGCAGTTCTTC. Translated, it gives CASTPPGTGELEQFF.

V and J are TRBV28 and TRBJ2-5, with TRBD2 as a possible D gene (7 bases). Trimming left V 9 bases short and J 2 bases short, with 19 bases between. Germline loops: CDR1 MDHEN, CDR2 SYDVKM. The CDR3 length is 15 residues. The DNA of the CDR3 is TGTGCCAGTAACTTAGGGGGGGGGCCTCAAGAGACCCAGTACTTC. It yields the protein CASNLGGGPQETQYF. Based on the CDR3 plus reference TRBV28 and TRBJ2-5, the full variable domain is DVKVTQSSRYLVKRTGEKVFLECVQDMDHENMFWYRQDPGLGLRLIYFSYDVKMKEKGDIPEGYSVSREKKERFSLILESASTNQTSMYLCASNLGGGPQETQYFGPGTRLLVL.

This clonotype was detected only a few times. The chain combines TRBV5-6 with TRBJ2-3; possibly TRBD1 for D (5 bases). This CDR3 has 16 amino acids. Looked up from germline, CDR1 is SGHDT and CDR2 is YYEEEE. The germline V and J ends were trimmed by 4 bases and 9 bases, with 24 bases remaining between them. The CDR3 DNA reads TGTGCCAGCAGCCCGGATGGGTGGGGCCAGAGTAGCACGCAGTATTTT. It specifies CASSPDGWGQSSTQYF.

This clonotype appeared a few times. V gene TRBV27 combines with J gene TRBJ1-5; D gene uncertain. This CDR3 has 13 amino acids. V dropped 5 bases and J dropped 3 bases, with 8 bases sitting between them. Germline values: CDR1 MNHEY, CDR2 SMNVEV (reference sequence). The CDR3 protein is CASSLRDNQPQHF. DNA for the CDR3: TGTGCCAGCAGTCTCCGGGACAATCAGCCCCAGCATTTT.

This clonotype was seen a few times. The chain has TRBV11-3 and TRBJ2-5; D is perhaps TRBD1 (5 bases). Germline V gene sequence: CDR1 SGHNT, CDR2 YENEEA. Trimming stripped 4 bases from V and 3 bases from J, with 12 bases between. This CDR3 has 14 amino acids. CDR3 loop: CASSSGDREETQYF. CDR3 in DNA: TGTGCCAGCAGCTCGGGCGACAGAGAAGAGACCCAGTACTTC. The full variable domain, in which reference TRBV11-3 and TRBJ2-5 provide the parts outside the CDR3, is EAGVVQSPRYKIIEKKQPVAFWCNPISGHNTLYWYLQNLGQGPELLIRYENEEAVDDSQLPKDRFSAERLKGVDSTLKIQPAELGDSAVYLCASSSGDREETQYFGPGTRLLVL.

At least ten counts were recorded for this clonotype. The rearrangement joins TRBV5-1 to TRBJ2-5, with 10 positions matching TRBD2. The CDR3 consists of 16 residues. The germline V gene has CDR1 SGHRS and CDR2 YFSETQ. V gave up 1 base and J gave up 2 bases; unmatched junction bases: 5. In DNA, the CDR3 is TGCGCCAGCAGCTTGTTAGCGGGGGGAAGACAAGAGACCCAGTACTTC. It is translated as CASSLLAGGRQETQYF.

This clonotype was counted many times. V usage is TRBV7-9 and J usage is TRBJ1-4; possibly TRBD1 for D (6 bases). Germline-derived CDR1 and CDR2 are SEHNR and FQNEAQ (reference sequence). The CDR3 length is 14 residues. The V gene lost 1 base and the J gene lost 8 bases, with 11 bases spanning the gap. CDR3 coding DNA: TGTGCCAGCAGCTTAGGCTCGACAGGCGAAAAACTGTTTTTT. Its translation: CASSLGSTGEKLFF. Supplemented by reference TRBV7-9 and TRBJ1-4, the full variable domain reads DTGVSQNPRHKITKRGQNVTFRCDPISEHNRLYWYRQTLGQGPEFLTYFQNEAQLEKSRLLSDRFSAERPKGSFSTLEIQRTEQGDSAMYLCASSLGSTGEKLFFGSGTQLSVL.